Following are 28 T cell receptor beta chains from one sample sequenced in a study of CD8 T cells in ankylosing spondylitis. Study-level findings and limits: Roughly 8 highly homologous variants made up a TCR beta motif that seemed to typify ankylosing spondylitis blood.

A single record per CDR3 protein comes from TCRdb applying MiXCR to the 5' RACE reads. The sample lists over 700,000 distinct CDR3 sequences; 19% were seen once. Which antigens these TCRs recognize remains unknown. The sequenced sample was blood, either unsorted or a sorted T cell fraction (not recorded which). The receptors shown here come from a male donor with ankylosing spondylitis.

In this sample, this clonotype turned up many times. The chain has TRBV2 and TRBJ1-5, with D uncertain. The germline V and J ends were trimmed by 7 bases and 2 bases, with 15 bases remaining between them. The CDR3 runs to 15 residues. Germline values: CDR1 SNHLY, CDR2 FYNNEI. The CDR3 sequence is CASTGMGGGNQPQHF. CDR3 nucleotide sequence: TGTGCCAGCACGGGGATGGGAGGTGGCAATCAGCCCCAGCATTTT.

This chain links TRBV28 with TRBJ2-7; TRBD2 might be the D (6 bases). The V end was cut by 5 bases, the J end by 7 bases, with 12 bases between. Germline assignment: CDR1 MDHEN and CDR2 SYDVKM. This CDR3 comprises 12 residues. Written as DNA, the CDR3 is TGTGCCAGCAGTCCGCTGGCGGGAGAGCAGTACTTC. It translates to CASSPLAGEQYF.

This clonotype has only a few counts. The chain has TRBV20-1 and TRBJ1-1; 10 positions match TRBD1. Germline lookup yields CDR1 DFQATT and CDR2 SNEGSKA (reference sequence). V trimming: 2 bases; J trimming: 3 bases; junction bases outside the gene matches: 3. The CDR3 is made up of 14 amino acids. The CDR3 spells CSARPGTGDTEAFF. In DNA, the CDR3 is TGCAGTGCTAGACCGGGGACAGGGGACACTGAAGCTTTCTTT.

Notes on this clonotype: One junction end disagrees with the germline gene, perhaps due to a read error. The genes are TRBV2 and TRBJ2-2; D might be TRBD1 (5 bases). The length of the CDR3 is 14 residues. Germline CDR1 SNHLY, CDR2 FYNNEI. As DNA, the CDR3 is TGTGCCTGCAGGGTGGCTCCCAACACCGGGGAGCTGTTTTTT. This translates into CACRVAPNTGELFF.

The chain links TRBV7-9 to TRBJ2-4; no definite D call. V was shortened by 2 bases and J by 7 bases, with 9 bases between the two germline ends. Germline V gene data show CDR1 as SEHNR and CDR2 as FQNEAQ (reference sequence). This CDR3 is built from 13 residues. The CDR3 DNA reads TGTGCCAGCAGCTTACCCCCCGGGAACATTCAGTACTTC. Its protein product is CASSLPPGNIQYF.

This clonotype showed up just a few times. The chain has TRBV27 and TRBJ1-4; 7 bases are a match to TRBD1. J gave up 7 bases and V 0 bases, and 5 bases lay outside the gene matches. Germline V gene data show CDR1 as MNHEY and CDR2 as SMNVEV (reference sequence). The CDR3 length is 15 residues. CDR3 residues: CASSLSSGGAEKLFF. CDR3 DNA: TGTGCCAGCAGTTTATCATCAGGGGGGGCTGAAAAACTGTTTTTT.

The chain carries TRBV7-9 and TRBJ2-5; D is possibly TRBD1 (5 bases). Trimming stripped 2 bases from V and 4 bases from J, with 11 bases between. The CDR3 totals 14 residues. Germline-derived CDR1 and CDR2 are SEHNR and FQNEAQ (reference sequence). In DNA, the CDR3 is TGTGCCAGCAGCTTAATCACAGGTCGAGAGACCCAGTACTTC. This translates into CASSLITGRETQYF.

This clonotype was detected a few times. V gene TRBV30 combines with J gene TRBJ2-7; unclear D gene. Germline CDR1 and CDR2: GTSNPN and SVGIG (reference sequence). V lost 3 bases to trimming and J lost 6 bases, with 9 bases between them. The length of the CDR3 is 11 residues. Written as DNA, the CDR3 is TGTGCCTGGAGAGTGAGGAGCGAGCAGTACTTC. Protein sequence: CAWRVRSEQYF.

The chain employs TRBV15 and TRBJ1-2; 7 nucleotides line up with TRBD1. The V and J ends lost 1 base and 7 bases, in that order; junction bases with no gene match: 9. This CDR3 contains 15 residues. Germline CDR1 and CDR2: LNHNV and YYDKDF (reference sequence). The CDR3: CATSRGDSSFGGYTF. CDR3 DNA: TGTGCCACCAGCAGAGGGGACAGTTCTTTTGGTGGCTACACCTTC.

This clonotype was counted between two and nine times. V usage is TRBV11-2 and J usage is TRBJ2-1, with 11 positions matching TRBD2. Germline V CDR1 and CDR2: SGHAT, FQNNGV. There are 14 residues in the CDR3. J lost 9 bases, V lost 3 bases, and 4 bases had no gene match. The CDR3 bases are TGTGCCAGCAGCTTCACTAGCGGGGGACGTGAGCAGTTCTTC. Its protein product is CASSFTSGGREQFF.

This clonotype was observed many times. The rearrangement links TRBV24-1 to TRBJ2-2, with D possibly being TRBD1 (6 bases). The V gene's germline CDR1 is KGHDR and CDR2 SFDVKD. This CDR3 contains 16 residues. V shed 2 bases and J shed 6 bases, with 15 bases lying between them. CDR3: CATSDSRQVYPGELFF. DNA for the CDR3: TGTGCCACCAGTGATTCACGACAGGTTTATCCCGGGGAGCTGTTTTTT.

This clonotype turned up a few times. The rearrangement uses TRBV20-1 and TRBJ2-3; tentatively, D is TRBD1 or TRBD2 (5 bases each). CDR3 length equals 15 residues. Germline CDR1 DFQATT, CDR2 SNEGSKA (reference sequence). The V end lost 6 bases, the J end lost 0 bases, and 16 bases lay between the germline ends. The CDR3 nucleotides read TGCAGTGCGAACCCCCCGGGGCGGAGCACAGATACGCAGTATTTT. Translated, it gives CSANPPGRSTDTQYF.

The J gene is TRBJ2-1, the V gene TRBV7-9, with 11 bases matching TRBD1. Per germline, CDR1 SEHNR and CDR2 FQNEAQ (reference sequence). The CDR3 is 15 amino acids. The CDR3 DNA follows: TGTGCTACTCAAAAGTTGGGGACAGGGGGCAATGAGCAGTTCTTC. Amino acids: CATQKLGTGGNEQFF.

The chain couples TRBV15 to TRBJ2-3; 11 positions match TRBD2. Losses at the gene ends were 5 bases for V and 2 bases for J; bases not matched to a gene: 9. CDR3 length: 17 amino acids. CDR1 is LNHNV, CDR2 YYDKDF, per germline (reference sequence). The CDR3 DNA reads TGTGCCACCAGCCCACCGGGACTAGCGGTTGACACAGATACGCAGTATTTT. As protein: CATSPPGLAVDTDTQYF.

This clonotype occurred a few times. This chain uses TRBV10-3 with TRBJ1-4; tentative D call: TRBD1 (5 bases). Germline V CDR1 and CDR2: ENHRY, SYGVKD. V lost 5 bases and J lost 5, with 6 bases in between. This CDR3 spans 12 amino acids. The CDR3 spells CAISRQNEKLFF. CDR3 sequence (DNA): TGTGCCATCAGTCGACAGAATGAAAAACTGTTTTTT.

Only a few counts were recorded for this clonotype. CDR3 amino acids: CSVVSDTYEQYF. For the CDR3, the DNA is TGCAGCGTCGTGAGCGATACCTACGAGCAGTACTTC. This rearrangement joins TRBV29-1 to TRBJ2-7, with D unclear. V was shortened by 6 bases and J by 2 bases, with 11 bases between the two germline ends. Germline loops: CDR1 SQVTM, CDR2 ANQGSEA. This CDR3 spans 12 amino acids.

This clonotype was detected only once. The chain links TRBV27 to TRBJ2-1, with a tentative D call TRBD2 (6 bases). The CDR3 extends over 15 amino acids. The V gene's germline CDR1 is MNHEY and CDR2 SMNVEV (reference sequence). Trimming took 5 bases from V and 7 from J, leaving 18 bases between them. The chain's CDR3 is CASSPSTGVGNEQFF. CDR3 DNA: TGTGCCAGCAGTCCAAGTACGGGGGTTGGGAATGAGCAGTTCTTC.

The CDR3 spells CSARDRSGHSYNEQFF. DNA for the CDR3: TGCAGTGCTAGAGATCGATCTGGCCACTCCTACAATGAGCAGTTCTTC. The chain uses TRBV20-1 and TRBJ2-1, with unresolved D. Germline V gives CDR1 DFQATT, CDR2 SNEGSKA (reference sequence). This CDR3 spans 16 amino acids. The ends were cut back, 0 bases at V and 0 bases at J, with 12 bases in the middle.

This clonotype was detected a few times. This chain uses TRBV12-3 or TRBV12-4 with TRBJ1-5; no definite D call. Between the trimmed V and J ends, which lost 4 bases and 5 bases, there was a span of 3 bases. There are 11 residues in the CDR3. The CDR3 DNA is TGTGCCAGCAGTTCACATCAGCCCCAGCATTTT. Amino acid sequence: CASSSHQPQHF.

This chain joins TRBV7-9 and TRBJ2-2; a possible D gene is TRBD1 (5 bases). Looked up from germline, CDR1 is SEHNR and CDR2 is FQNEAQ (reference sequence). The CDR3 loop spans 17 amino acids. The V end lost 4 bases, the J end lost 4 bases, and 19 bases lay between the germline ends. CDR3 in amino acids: CASSSRPGQGGTGELFF. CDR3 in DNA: TGTGCCAGCAGCTCCAGGCCCGGGCAGGGCGGCACCGGGGAGCTGTTTTTT.

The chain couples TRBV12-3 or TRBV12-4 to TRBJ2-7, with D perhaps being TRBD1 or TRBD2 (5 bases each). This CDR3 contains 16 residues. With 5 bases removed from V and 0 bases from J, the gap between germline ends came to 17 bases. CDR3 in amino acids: CASSPAGTASSYEQYF. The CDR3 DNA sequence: TGTGCCAGCAGTCCGGCTGGGACGGCGAGCTCCTACGAGCAGTACTTC.

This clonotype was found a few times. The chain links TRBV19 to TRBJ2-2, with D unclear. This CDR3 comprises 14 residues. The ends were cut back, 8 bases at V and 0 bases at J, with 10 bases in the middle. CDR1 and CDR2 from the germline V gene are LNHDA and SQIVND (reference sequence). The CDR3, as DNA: TGTGCCAGTGCCTACAGCGCGAACACCGGGGAGCTGTTTTTT. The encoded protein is CASAYSANTGELFF.

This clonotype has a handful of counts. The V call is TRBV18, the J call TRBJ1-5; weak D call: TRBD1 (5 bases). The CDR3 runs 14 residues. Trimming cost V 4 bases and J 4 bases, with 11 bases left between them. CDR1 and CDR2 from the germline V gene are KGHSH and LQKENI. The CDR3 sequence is CASSLMGENQPQHF. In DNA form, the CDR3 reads TGTGCCAGCTCACTTATGGGGGAAAATCAGCCCCAGCATTTT.

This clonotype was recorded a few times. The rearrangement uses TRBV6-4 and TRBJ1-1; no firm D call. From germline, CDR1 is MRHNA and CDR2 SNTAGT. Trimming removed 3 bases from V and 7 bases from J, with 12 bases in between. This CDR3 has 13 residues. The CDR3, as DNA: TGTGCCAGCAGTGAGTACCGGGGAGGTGAAGCTTTCTTT. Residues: CASSEYRGGEAFF.

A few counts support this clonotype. CDR3 residues: CASSLAEAGVKAFF. DNA for the CDR3: TGTGCCAGCAGCTTGGCGGAAGCAGGGGTCAAAGCTTTCTTT. This chain joins TRBV5-6 and TRBJ1-1, with D possibly matching TRBD1 (6 bases). Germline CDR1 SGHDT, CDR2 YYEEEE. Trimming took off 0 bases at V and 9 bases at J, with 15 bases between the two ends. The CDR3 is 14 residues long.

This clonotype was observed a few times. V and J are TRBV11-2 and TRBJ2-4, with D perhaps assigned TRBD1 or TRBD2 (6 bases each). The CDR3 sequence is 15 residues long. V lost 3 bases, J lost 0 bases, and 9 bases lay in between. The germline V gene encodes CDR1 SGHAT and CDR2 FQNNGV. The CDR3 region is CASSFGGEAKNIQYF. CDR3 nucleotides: TGTGCCAGCAGCTTCGGGGGCGAAGCCAAAAACATTCAGTACTTC.

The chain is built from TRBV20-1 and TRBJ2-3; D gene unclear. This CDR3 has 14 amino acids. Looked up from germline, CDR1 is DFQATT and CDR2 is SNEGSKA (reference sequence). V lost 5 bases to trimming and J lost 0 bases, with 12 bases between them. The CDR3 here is CSARGLESTDTQYF. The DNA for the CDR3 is TGCAGTGCTCGAGGCTTAGAGAGCACAGATACGCAGTATTTT.

The DNA of the CDR3 is TGTGCCAGCCTCGTCGGGGGCCAGCAGACCCAGCATTTT. It yields the protein CASLVGGQQTQHF. The chain has TRBV6-1 and TRBJ1-5; D is perhaps TRBD1 (6 bases). Germline CDR1 is MNHNS and CDR2 is SASEGT. The V gene lost 8 bases and the J gene lost 11 bases, with 19 bases spanning the gap. The CDR3 sequence is 13 residues long.